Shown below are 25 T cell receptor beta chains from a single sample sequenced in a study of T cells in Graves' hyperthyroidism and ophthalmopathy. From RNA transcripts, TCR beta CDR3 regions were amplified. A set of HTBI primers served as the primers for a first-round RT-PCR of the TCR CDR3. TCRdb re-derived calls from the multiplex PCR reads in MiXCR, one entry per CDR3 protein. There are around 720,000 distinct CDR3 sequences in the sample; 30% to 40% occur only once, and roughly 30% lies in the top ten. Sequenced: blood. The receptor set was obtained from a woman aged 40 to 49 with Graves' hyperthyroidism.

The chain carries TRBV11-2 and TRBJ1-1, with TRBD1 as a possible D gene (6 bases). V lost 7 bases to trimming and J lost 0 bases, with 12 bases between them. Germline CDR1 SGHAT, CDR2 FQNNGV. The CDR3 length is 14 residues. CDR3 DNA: TGTGCCAGCACCTTTGACAGGATGAACACTGAAGCTTTCTTT. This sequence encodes CASTFDRMNTEAFF.

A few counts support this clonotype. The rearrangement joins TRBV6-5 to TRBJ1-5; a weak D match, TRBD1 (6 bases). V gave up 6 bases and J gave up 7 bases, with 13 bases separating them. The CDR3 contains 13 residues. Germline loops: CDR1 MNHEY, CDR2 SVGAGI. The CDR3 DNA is TGTGCCAGCAGCACCGGACAGAGCCAGCCCCAGCATTTT. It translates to CASSTGQSQPQHF.

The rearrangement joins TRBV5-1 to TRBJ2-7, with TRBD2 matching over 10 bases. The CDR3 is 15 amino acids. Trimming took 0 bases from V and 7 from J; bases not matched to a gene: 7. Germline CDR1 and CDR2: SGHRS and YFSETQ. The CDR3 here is CASSLDLAGVKEQYF. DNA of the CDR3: TGCGCCAGCAGCTTGGATCTAGCGGGAGTAAAGGAGCAGTACTTC.

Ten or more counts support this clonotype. This chain's CDR3 is CASPGTGVGEQYF. CDR3 nucleotide sequence: TGTGCCAGTCCCGGGACAGGGGTTGGGGAGCAGTACTTC. The V gene is TRBV25-1, the J gene TRBJ2-7, with TRBD1 matching over 10 bases. The CDR3 is 13 residues long. Germline CDR1 is MGHDK and CDR2 is SYGVNS. The trim removed 9 bases at V and 7 bases at J, leaving 9 bases unmatched.

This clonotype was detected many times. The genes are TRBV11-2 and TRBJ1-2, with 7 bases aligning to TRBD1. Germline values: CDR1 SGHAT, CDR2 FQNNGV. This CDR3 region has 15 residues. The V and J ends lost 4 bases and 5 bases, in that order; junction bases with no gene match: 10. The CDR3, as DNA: TGTGCCAGCAGCTCCTGGGGACAGTCCCCGTATGGCTACACCTTC. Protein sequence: CASSSWGQSPYGYTF.

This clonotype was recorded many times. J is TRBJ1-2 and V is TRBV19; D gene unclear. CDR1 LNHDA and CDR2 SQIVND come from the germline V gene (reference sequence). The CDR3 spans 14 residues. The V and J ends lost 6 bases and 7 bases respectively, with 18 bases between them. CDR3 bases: TGTGCCAGTAGGCCTACCAGAACCGCGTCTGGCTACACCTTC. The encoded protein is CASRPTRTASGYTF.

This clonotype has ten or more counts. Here the CDR3 reads CASSEAVVQRGYTF. CDR3 bases: TGCGCCAGCAGTGAGGCGGTTGTCCAGCGTGGCTACACCTTC. This chain links TRBV10-1 with TRBJ1-2; D gene ambiguous. This CDR3 spans 14 amino acids. In germline, CDR1 is WNHNN, CDR2 SYGVQD (reference sequence). The V end was cut by 2 bases, the J end by 7 bases, with 14 bases between.

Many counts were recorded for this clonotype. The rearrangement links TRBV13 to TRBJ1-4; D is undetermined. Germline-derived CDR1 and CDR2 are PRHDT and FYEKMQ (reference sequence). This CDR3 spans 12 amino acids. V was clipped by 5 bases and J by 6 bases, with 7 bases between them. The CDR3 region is CASSREDEKLFF. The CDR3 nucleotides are TGTGCCAGCAGCCGGGAGGATGAAAAACTGTTTTTT.

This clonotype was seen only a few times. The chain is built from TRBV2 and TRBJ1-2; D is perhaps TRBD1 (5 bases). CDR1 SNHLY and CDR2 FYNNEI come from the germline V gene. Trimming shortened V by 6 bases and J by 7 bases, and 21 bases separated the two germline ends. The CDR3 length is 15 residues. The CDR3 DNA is TGTGCCAGCAGGATCGGTGGGGCGGGGCTTCCTGGCTACACCTTC. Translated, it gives CASRIGGAGLPGYTF. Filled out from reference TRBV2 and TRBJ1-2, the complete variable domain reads EPEVTQTPSHQVTQMGQEVILRCVPISNHLYFYWYRQILGQKVEFLVSFYNNEISEKSEIFDDQFSVERPDGSNFTLKIRSTKLEDSAMYFCASRIGGAGLPGYTFGSGTRLTVV.

The CDR3 spells CASREGPNQPQHF. The CDR3 DNA reads TGTGCCAGTCGAGAGGGACCCAATCAGCCCCAGCATTTT. The rearrangement joins TRBV2 to TRBJ1-5; D perhaps matches TRBD1 (5 bases). V lost 9 bases and J lost 3, with 12 bases in between. The length of the CDR3 is 13 residues. CDR1 and CDR2 from the germline V gene are SNHLY and FYNNEI.

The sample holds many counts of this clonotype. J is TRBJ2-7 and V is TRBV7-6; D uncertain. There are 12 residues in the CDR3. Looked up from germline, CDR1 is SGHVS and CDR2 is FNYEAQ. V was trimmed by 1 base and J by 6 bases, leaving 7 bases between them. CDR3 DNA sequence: TGTGCCAGCAGCTTAGGGCCTCTCGAGCAGTACTTC. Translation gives CASSLGPLEQYF.

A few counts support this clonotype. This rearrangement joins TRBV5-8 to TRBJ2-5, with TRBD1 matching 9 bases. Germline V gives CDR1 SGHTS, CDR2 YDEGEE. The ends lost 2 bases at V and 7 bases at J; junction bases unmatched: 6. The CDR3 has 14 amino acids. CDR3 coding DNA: TGTGCCAGCAGCTTAAACAGGGGGCGAGGGACCCAGTACTTC. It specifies CASSLNRGRGTQYF.

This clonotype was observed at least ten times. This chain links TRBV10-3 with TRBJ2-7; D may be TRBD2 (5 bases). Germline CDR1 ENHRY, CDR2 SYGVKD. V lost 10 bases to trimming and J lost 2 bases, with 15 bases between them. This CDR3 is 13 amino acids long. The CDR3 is CATTSGNPYEQYF. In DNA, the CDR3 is TGTGCCACCACTTCGGGGAACCCCTACGAGCAGTACTTC.

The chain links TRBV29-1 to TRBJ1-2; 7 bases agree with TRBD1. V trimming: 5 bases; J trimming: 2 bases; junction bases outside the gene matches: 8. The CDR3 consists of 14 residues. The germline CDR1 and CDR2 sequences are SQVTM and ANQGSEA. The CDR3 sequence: CSVRSATGNYGYTF. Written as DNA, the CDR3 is TGCAGCGTTAGGTCCGCGACAGGGAACTATGGCTACACCTTC. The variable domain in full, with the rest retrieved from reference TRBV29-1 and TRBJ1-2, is SAVISQKPSRDICQRGTSLTIQCQVDSQVTMMFWYRQQPGQSLTLIATANQGSEATYESGFVIDKFPISRPNLTFSTLTVSNMSPEDSSIYLCSVRSATGNYGYTFGSGTRLTVV.

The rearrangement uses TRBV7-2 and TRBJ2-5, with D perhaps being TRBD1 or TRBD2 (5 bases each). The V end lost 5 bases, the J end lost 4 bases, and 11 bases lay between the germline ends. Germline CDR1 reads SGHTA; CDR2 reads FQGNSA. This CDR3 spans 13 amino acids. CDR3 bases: TGTGCCAGCAGCCGAGGGACCTTAGAGACCCAGTACTTC. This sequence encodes CASSRGTLETQYF.

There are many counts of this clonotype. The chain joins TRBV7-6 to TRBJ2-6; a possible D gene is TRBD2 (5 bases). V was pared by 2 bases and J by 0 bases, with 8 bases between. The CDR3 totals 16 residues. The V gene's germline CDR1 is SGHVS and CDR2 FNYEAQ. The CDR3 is CASSLIGDSGANVLTF. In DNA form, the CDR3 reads TGTGCCAGCAGCTTAATCGGGGACTCTGGGGCCAACGTCCTGACTTTC.

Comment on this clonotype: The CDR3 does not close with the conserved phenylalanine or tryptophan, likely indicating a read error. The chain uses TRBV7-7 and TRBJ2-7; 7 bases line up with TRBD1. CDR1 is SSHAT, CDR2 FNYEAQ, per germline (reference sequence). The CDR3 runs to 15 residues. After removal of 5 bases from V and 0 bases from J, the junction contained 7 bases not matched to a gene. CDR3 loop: CASSLGGLSSYEQYL. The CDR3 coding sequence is TGTGCCAGCAGCCTAGGGGGCTTAAGCTCCTACGAGCAGTACCTC.

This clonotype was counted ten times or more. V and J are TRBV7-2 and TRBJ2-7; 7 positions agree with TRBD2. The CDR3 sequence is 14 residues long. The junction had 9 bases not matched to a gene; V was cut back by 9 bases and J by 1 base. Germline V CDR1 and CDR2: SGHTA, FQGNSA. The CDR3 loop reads CASSLAGVSYEQYF. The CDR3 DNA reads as TGTGCCAGTTCACTCGCGGGGGTTTCCTACGAGCAGTACTTC.

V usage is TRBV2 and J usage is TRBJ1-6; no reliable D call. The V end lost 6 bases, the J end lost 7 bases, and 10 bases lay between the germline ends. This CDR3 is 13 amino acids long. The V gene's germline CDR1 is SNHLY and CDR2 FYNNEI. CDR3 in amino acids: CASRPGTNSPLHF. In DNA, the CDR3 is TGTGCCAGCAGACCGGGAACAAATTCACCCCTCCACTTT.

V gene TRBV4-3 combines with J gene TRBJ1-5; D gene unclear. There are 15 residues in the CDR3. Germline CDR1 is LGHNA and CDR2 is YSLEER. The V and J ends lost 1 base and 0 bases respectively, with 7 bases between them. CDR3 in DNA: TGCGCCAGCAGCCAAGTGATCTATAGCAATCAGCCCCAGCATTTT. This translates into CASSQVIYSNQPQHF.

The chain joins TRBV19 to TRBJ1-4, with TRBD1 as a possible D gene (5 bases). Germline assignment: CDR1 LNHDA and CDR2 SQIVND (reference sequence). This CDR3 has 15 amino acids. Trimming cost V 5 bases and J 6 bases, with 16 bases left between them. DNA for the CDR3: TGTGCCAGTAGTTTAGCAGGGAGGATTTATGAAAAACTGTTTTTT. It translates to CASSLAGRIYEKLFF.

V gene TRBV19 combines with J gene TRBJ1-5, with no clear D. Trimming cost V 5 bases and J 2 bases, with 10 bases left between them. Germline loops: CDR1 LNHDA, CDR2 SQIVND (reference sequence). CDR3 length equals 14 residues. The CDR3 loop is CASSPRSRNQPQHF. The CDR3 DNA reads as TGTGCCAGTAGTCCCAGATCCCGCAATCAGCCCCAGCATTTT. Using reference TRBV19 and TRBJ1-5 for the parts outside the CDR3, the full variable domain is DGGITQSPKYLFRKEGQNVTLSCEQNLNHDAMYWYRQDPGQGLRLIYYSQIVNDFQKGDIAEGYSVSREKKESFPLTVTSAQKNPTAFYLCASSPRSRNQPQHFGDGTRLSIL.

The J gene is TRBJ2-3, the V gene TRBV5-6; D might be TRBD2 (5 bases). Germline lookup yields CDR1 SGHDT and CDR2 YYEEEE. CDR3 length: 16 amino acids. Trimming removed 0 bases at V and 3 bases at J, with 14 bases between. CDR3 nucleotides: TGTGCCAGCAGCTTGGGGCCGGTCGGGATTACAGATACGCAGTATTTT. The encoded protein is CASSLGPVGITDTQYF.

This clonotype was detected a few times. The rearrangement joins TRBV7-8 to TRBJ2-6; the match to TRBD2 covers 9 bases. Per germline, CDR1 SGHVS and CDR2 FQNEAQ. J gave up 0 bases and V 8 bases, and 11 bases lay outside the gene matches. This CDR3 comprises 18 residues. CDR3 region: CASSPTSGSYSGANVLTF. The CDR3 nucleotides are TGTGCCAGCTCGCCAACTAGCGGGTCTTACTCTGGGGCCAACGTCCTGACTTTC.

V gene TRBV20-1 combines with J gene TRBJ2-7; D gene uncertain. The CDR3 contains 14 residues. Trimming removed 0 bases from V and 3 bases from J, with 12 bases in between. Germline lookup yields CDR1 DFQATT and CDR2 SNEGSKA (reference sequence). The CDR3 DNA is TGCAGTGCTAGAGATGGGGTCTACGGCTACGAGCAGTACTTC. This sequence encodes CSARDGVYGYEQYF.